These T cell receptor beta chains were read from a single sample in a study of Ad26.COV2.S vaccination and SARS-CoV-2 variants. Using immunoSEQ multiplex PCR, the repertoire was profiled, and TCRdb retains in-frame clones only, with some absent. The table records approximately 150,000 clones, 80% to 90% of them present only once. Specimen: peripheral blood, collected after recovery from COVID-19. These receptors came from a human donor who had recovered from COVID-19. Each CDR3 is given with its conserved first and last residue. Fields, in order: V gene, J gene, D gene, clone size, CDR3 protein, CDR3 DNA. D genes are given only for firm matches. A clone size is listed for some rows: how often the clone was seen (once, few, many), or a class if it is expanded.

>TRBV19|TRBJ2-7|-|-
CASSIQDGSYEQYF
TGTGCCAGTAGTATCCAGGACGGATCCTACGAGCAGTACTTC
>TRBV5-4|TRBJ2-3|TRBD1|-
CASSHKSGTGPPDTQYF
TGTGCCAGCAGCCATAAATCCGGGACAGGTCCTCCCGATACGCAGTATTTT
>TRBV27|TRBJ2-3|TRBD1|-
CASSPLYWDRGLTDTQYF
TGTGCCAGCAGTCCCCTCTACTGGGACAGGGGGCTCACAGATACGCAGTATTTT
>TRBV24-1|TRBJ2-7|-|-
CATSDLADPKGEQYF
TGTGCCACCAGTGATTTGGCAGACCCGAAGGGCGAGCAGTACTTC
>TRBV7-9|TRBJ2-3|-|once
CASSSKGFTDTQYF
TGTGCCAGCAGCTCGAAAGGGTTCACAGATACGCAGTATTTT
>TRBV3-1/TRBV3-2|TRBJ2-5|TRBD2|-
CASSQERASGGSLQETQYF
TGTGCCAGCAGCCAAGAGAGGGCTAGCGGGGGGTCCCTCCAAGAGACCCAGTACTTC
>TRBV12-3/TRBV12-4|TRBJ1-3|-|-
CASSTISGNTIYF
TGTGCCAGCAGCACCATCTCTGGAAACACCATATATTTT
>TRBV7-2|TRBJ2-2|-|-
CASSGRWGNTGELFF
TGTGCCAGCAGCGGGCGATGGGGGAACACCGGGGAGCTGTTTTTT
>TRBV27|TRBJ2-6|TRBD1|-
CASSLSTGVGANVLTF
TGTGCCAGCAGTTTATCTACAGGGGTTGGGGCCAACGTCCTGACTTTC
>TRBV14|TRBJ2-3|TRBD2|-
CASSQDPASGPDTQYF
TGTGCCAGCAGCCAAGATCCCGCTAGCGGCCCAGATACGCAGTATTTT
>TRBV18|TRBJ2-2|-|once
CASSPLIENTGELFF
TGTGCCAGCTCACCACTTATAGAGAACACCGGGGAGCTGTTTTTT
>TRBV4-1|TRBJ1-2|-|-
CASSQGVPGNYGYTF
TGCGCCAGCAGCCAAGGGGTTCCAGGGAACTATGGCTACACCTTC
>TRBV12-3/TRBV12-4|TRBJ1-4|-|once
CASSIGEKLFF
TGTGCCAGCAGTATAGGGGAAAAACTGTTTTTT
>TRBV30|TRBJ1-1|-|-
CAWGRGLNTEAFF
TGTGCCTGGGGAAGGGGTCTGAACACTGAAGCTTTCTTT
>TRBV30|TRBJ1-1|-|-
CAWTPQGNTEAFF
TGTGCCTGGACTCCGCAGGGGAACACTGAAGCTTTCTTT
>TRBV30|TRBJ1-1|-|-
CAWSVGRNTEAFF
TGTGCCTGGAGTGTAGGTAGGAACACTGAAGCTTTCTTT
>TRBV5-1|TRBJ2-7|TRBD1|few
CASSLPDYGQGFSYEQYF
TGCGCCAGCAGCTTACCTGACTACGGACAGGGATTCTCCTACGAGCAGTACTTC
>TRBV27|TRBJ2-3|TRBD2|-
CASSLAGGVDTQYF
TGTGCCAGCAGTTTAGCGGGGGGCGTAGATACGCAGTATTTT
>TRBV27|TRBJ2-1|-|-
CASSFSGGNFHNEQFF
TGTGCCAGCAGTTTTTCTGGGGGGAATTTCCACAATGAGCAGTTCTTC
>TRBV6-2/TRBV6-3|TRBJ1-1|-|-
CASSYGQRFTEAFF
TGTGCCAGCAGTTATGGGCAACGGTTCACTGAAGCTTTCTTT
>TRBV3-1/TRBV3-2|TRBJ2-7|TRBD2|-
CASAKTSIGYEQYF
TGTGCCAGCGCAAAGACTAGCATCGGGTACGAGCAGTACTTC
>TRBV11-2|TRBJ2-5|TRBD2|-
CASIHGRVGQETQYF
TGTGCCAGCATCCACGGGAGGGTGGGCCAAGAGACCCAGTACTTC
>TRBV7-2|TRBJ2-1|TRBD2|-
CASSLGGSVAEQFF
TGTGCCAGCAGCTTGGGGGGGAGCGTCGCTGAGCAGTTCTTC
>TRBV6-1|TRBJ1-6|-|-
CASSERGIRSPLHF
TGTGCCAGCAGTGAACGGGGAATACGATCACCCCTCCACTTT
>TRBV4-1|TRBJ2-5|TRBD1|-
CASSQDPGQVTQYF
TGCGCCAGCAGCCAAGATCCGGGACAGGTGACCCAGTACTTC
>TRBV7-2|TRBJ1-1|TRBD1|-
CASVDRGRGSWGQNTEAFF
TGTGCCAGCGTCGACAGGGGGCGAGGTAGTTGGGGCCAGAACACTGAAGCTTTCTTT
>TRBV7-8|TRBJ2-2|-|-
CASSSRTGELFF
TGTGCCAGCAGCTCTAGGACTGGGGAGCTGTTTTTT
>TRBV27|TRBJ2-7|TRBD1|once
CASSLTGDPSYGQYF
TGTGCCAGCAGTCTCACAGGGGACCCTTCCTACGGGCAGTACTTC
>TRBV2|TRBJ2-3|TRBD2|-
CASRTSGGQGSQYF
TGTGCCAGCAGGACTAGCGGGGGGCAGGGATCGCAGTATTTT
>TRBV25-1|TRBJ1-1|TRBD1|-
CASSGQGARGTEAFF
TGTGCCAGCTCTGGACAGGGGGCGCGTGGCACTGAAGCTTTCTTT
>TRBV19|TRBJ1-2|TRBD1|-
CASSTADRGRGGYTF
TGTGCCAGTAGTACCGCGGACAGGGGTCGCGGTGGCTACACCTTC
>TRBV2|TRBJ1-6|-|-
CASKSGSSYYNSPLHF
TGTGCCAGCAAGTCAGGAAGCAGTTACTATAATTCACCCCTCCACTTT
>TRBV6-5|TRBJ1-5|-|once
CASSYSSRANQPQHF
TGTGCCAGCAGTTACTCTTCGCGGGCAAATCAGCCCCAGCATTTT
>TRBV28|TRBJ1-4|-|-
CASSLRTASAEKLFF
TGTGCCAGCAGTTTAAGAACTGCTTCCGCTGAAAAACTGTTTTTT
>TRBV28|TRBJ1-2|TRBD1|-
CASSFGGTGGHYGYTF
TGTGCCAGCAGTTTTGGGGGGACAGGGGGCCACTATGGCTACACCTTC
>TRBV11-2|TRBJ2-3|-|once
CASSSTGTGDTQYF
TGTGCCAGCAGTTCGACCGGGACTGGAGATACGCAGTATTTT
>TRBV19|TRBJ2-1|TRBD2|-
CASSIGTSYEQFF
TGTGCCAGTAGTATAGGGACTAGCTATGAGCAGTTCTTC
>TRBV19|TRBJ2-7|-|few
CASSPRQAYEQYF
TGTGCCAGTAGTCCCCGGCAAGCCTACGAGCAGTACTTC
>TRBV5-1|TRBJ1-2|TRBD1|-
CASSSEQGARGYTF
TGCGCCAGCAGCTCTGAACAGGGGGCGCGTGGCTACACCTTC
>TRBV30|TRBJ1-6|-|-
CAWSVSSPGRSPLHF
TGTGCCTGGAGTGTAAGTTCACCCGGGCGTTCACCCCTCCACTTT
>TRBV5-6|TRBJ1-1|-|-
CASSPKRRGNTEAFF
TGTGCCAGCAGCCCGAAGCGGAGAGGGAACACTGAAGCTTTCTTT
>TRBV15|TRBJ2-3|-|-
CATRPSSTDTQYF
TGTGCCACTAGACCCTCTAGCACAGATACGCAGTATTTT